This T cell receptor beta chain was retrieved from a study of blood T cell repertoires in COVID-19 (dated by TCRdb to about 2020). For context, the study as a whole: Collaborator samples came from the United States, Italy and Spain and covered acute and convalescent phases of COVID-19. The prospective study material was composed of cDNA or gDNA derived from T cells, B-cell-depleted T cells, or PBMCs. The dataset comprised deeply sampled blood TCRbeta repertoires from subjects exposed to, actively infected with, or recovered from COVID-19. A freely available public database, intended as a resource for researchers studying the immune response to SARS-CoV-2, is where the repertoires were released. Samples came from the ongoing ImmuneRACE study (first 160 participants) plus 1,254 subjects from 6 global collaborators. Nearly every sample came with metadata listing a de-identified subject ID, COVID-19 status, age in years and sex. Where available, HLA class I and class II types were obtained from metadata supplied by the sample provider rather than from assay-based typing. Results and caveats for the whole study, not just this receptor: The amount of clinical and demographic metadata varied by source and participant and was provided uncurated.

V is clipped by 6 bases and J by 0 bases, and the sequence between their germline boundaries is 15 bases long. Taken from the germline V gene (reference sequence), the CDR1 and CDR2 loops are MNHNY and SVGAGI. Inclusive of the bounding cysteine and phenylalanine, the CDR3 is 16 residues long. Here the CDR3 DNA is all that survives: 48 bases in frame from base 1. About this clone itself: Its antigen remains undetermined. The sample holds no much larger clone one base away, and base qualities are not on file.

The immunoSEQ Assay, a bias-controlled multiplex PCR, was used to amplify TCRbeta CDR3 regions from genomic DNA. As for the original processing: Within the assay, amplification of reference gene primers was used to estimate how many nucleated cells each sample contained. To quantify the absolute abundance of each unique TCRbeta CDR3 rearrangement, sequence reads were collapsed and filtered. Productive Simpson clonality was computed per sample as the square root of Simpson's diversity index over productive rearrangements. The immuneACCESS repertoire file appears here via TCRdb, limited to in-frame rearrangements. These files lack a portion of the clones; in checked studies, under half of the deficit traces to unresolved V genes, and the cause of the others is not known. That table is the source of V, J and clone size, and D and trimming were worked out from the DNA. The sample profile shows approximately 250,000 clones; around 84% of them were found once. The top ten clones comprise around 4% of the sample.

Whole blood was collected in K2EDTA tubes by collaborating institutions according to the institutions' own protocols. Collaborator samples were shipped for TCRbeta analysis as frozen whole blood, isolated PBMCs, or DNA extracted from either sample type. Sequencing was performed on peripheral blood. Here the chain combines TRBV6-6 and TRBJ2-4; the D gene is possibly TRBD1, with 6 bases matching. This clonotype originated in a man in his sixties with acute or convalescent COVID-19. The CDR3: CASRNGQTLAKNIQYF. The bases are TGTGCCAGCAGAAACGGACAGACGCTAGCCAAAAACATTCAGTACTTC.